These 16 T cell receptor beta chains were all obtained from the same sample, sequenced in a study of STAT5B mutations in CD4+ large granular lymphocyte leukemia. Only in-frame clones appear in the TCRdb table, and some are missing; sequencing was by immunoSEQ multiplex PCR. The table shows about 31,000 clones, with roughly 70% occurring only once. What was sequenced was CD4+ T cells from blood buffy coats. The receptors were gathered from a human donor in good health.

The chain combines TRBV5-4 with TRBJ2-6; D is possibly TRBD2 (7 bases). V lost 4 bases, J lost 1 base, and 21 bases lay in between. Germline-derived CDR1 and CDR2 are SGHNT and YYREEE (reference sequence). There are 19 residues in the CDR3. This CDR3 reads CASSPPRAGAKSGANVLTF. CDR3 nucleotides: TGTGCCAGCAGCCCACCCCGTGCGGGGGCGAAGTCTGGGGCCAACGTCCTGACTTTC.

The count of this clone is one. The rearrangement links TRBV7-9 to TRBJ2-7, with D perhaps being TRBD1 or TRBD2 (5 bases each). This CDR3 comprises 19 residues. V was shortened by 4 bases and J by 0 bases, with 25 bases between the two germline ends. Germline assignment: CDR1 SEHNR and CDR2 FQNEAQ (reference sequence). CDR3 sequence: CASSSYHGLGRTSSYEQYF. In DNA form, the CDR3 reads TGTGCCAGCAGCTCTTACCACGGACTGGGACGCACGAGCTCCTACGAGCAGTACTTC. Based on the CDR3 plus reference TRBV7-9 and TRBJ2-7, the full variable domain is DTGVSQNPRHKITKRGQNVTFRCDPISEHNRLYWYRQTLGQGPEFLTYFQNEAQLEKSRLLSDRFSAERPKGSFSTLEIQRTEQGDSAMYLCASSSYHGLGRTSSYEQYFGPGTRLTVT.

The chain joins TRBV5-4 to TRBJ2-2, with TRBD2 matching over 12 bases. This CDR3 contains 17 residues. Losses at the gene ends were 3 bases for V and 7 bases for J; bases not matched to a gene: 10. From germline, CDR1 is SGHNT and CDR2 YYREEE (reference sequence). The CDR3 sequence is CASSSEPSGGAVGELFF. CDR3 sequence (DNA): TGTGCCAGCAGCTCCGAGCCTAGCGGGGGGGCCGTCGGGGAGCTGTTTTTT.

J is TRBJ2-7 and V is TRBV5-5; 14 positions agree with TRBD2. Germline V gene sequence: CDR1 SGHKS, CDR2 YYEKEE (reference sequence). J lost 4 bases, V lost 4 bases, and 4 bases had no gene match. The CDR3 length is 15 residues. CDR3 DNA: TGTGCCAGCAGCCCGGGACTAGCGGGGGCTTACGAGCAGTACGTC. It codes for CASSPGLAGAYEQYV.

This chain connects TRBV18 to TRBJ2-2; unclear D gene. V was cut by 6 bases and J by 2 bases, with 10 bases left in between. This CDR3 spans 14 amino acids. CDR1 KGHSH and CDR2 LQKENI come from the germline V gene. CDR3 nucleotides: TGTGCCAGCTCGGGTCAGAAAAACACCGGGGAGCTGTTTTTT. As protein: CASSGQKNTGELFF.

This clone showed up just a few times. V gene TRBV2 combines with J gene TRBJ1-1; TRBD1 might be the D (5 bases). The CDR3 consists of 14 residues. Germline-derived CDR1 and CDR2 are SNHLY and FYNNEI. V gave up 4 bases and J gave up 1 base, with 10 bases separating them. The CDR3: CASSGGGTNTEAFF. The CDR3 region has the DNA TGTGCCAGCAGTGGGGGCGGGACGAACACTGAAGCTTTCTTT.

The chain uses TRBV19 and TRBJ1-3; D gene unclear. The CDR3 has 16 amino acids. Deletions cut 9 bases from V and 0 bases from J, with 18 bases between. Germline CDR1 reads LNHDA; CDR2 reads SQIVND (reference sequence). Here the CDR3 reads CASRDRPGSSGNTIYF. CDR3 DNA: TGTGCCAGCCGCGACCGCCCAGGCTCCTCTGGAAACACCATATATTTT.

In its sample, this clone was seen a few times. V and J are TRBV7-9 and TRBJ2-1, with D unclear. Deletions cut 6 bases from V and 0 bases from J, with 9 bases between. The CDR3 sequence is 14 residues long. Germline V CDR1 and CDR2: SEHNR, FQNEAQ (reference sequence). CDR3 residues: CASRDIGSYNEQFF. DNA for the CDR3: TGTGCCAGCAGAGACATTGGCTCCTACAATGAGCAGTTCTTC.

The CDR3 protein is CASSKVGQDSFSGANVLTF. The CDR3, as DNA: TGTGCCAGCAGCAAAGTGGGCCAGGATAGCTTCTCTGGGGCCAACGTCCTGACTTTC. The gene calls are TRBV21-1 and TRBJ2-6. TRBV21-1 counts as a pseudogene. This CDR3 is 19 amino acids long.

This chain links TRBV19 with TRBJ2-5; 9 bases line up with TRBD1. The CDR3 is made up of 13 amino acids. Germline V gene lookup returns CDR1 LNHDA and CDR2 SQIVND (reference sequence). The trim removed 10 bases at V and 5 bases at J, leaving 8 bases unmatched. CDR3 nucleotide sequence: TGTGCCACGAGGGACAGGGTGGCGGAGACCCAGTACTTC. It yields the protein CATRDRVAETQYF.

The chain has TRBV4-3 and TRBJ1-5, with D hard to call. The CDR3 runs 15 residues. Germline assignment: CDR1 LGHNA and CDR2 YSLEER. Trimming removed 0 bases from V and 2 bases from J, with 8 bases in between. The chain's CDR3 is CASSQDRQGNQPQHF. In DNA form, the CDR3 reads TGCGCCAGCAGCCAAGATCGGCAGGGCAATCAGCCCCAGCATTTT.

The V and J genes are TRBV18 and TRBJ1-3; the D is unclear. V was trimmed by 4 bases and J by 2 bases, leaving 3 bases between them. CDR1 is KGHSH, CDR2 LQKENI, per germline. CDR3 size: 12 residues. This CDR3 reads CASSRPGNTIYF. CDR3 sequence (DNA): TGTGCCAGCTCACGACCTGGAAACACCATATATTTT.

The genes are TRBV7-2 and TRBJ2-7; possibly TRBD2 for D (6 bases). The V gene lost 1 base and the J gene lost 10 bases, with 8 bases spanning the gap. Germline CDR1 SGHTA, CDR2 FQGNSA. The length of the CDR3 is 11 residues. The CDR3 is CASSLGGTQYF. CDR3 DNA sequence: TGTGCCAGCAGCTTAGGAGGGACTCAGTACTTC.

V is TRBV6-6 and J is TRBJ2-7; 9 bases line up with TRBD1. Germline CDR1 reads MNHNY; CDR2 reads SVGAGI (reference sequence). This CDR3 has 13 amino acids. The junction had 6 bases not matched to a gene; V was cut back by 6 bases and J by 6 bases. CDR3 protein: CASSDRGSTEQYF. The CDR3 nucleotides read TGTGCCAGCAGCGACAGGGGGAGCACCGAGCAGTACTTC.

The chain links TRBV7-9 to TRBJ2-5; D gene ambiguous. The CDR3 extends over 14 amino acids. Trimming removed 1 base at V and 2 bases at J, with 8 bases between. CDR1 and CDR2 (germline): SEHNR, FQNEAQ (reference sequence). This CDR3 reads CASSLVGTQETQYF. The CDR3 DNA follows: TGTGCCAGCAGCTTAGTCGGCACGCAAGAGACCCAGTACTTC.

This clone was seen only a few times. The genes are TRBV7-6 and TRBJ1-6, with 7 bases identical to TRBD1. This CDR3 is 15 amino acids long. CDR1 SGHVS and CDR2 FNYEAQ come from the germline V gene. V gave up 0 bases and J gave up 9 bases; unmatched junction bases: 5. The CDR3 bases are TGTGCCAGCAGCTTAGCGGGACAGCGGGGTTCACCCCTCCACTTT. Amino acid sequence: CASSLAGQRGSPLHF.